The 5 T cell receptor beta chains below were found in one sample sequenced in a study of CXCR3-negative and CXCR3-positive naive CD8 T cells. Via 5' RACE with UMI labels, TRB cDNA libraries were prepared. TCRdb re-called the 5' RACE reads and shows each CDR3 protein once, DNA omitted. The sample totals 40,000 to 50,000 distinct CDR3 sequences. The material sequenced was naive CXCR3- CD8+ T cells from blood. Subset specified: CD45RO-CCR7+CD27+CD95- naive CD8+ T cells lacking CXCR3 (TNR3-). The receptors stem from a human donor in good health. Some clones in this sample may be carry-over from other donors' samples.

CDR3 in amino acids: CASSYSDSNYGYTF. The chain carries TRBV6-6 and TRBJ1-2. This CDR3 is built from 14 residues. The germline V gene has CDR1 MNHNY and CDR2 SVGAGI (reference sequence).

V is TRBV10-1 and J is TRBJ2-3; TCRdb's D gene call, TRBD1, goes unchecked for lack of DNA. Germline V gene data show CDR1 as WNHNN and CDR2 as SYGVQD (reference sequence). The CDR3 contains 18 residues. CDR3 in amino acids: CASMPGTDENHSTDTQYF.

The V gene is TRBV28, the J gene TRBJ2-5; TCRdb names TRBD1, which stays unverified in the absence of DNA. The CDR3 is 16 residues long. Germline V gives CDR1 MDHEN, CDR2 SYDVKM. CDR3: CASSSMVQPLQETQYF.

J is TRBJ2-1 and V is TRBV6-4; the TCRdb D gene call, TRBD2, has no DNA to confirm it. The germline CDR1 and CDR2 sequences are MRHNA and SNTAGT. This CDR3 contains 14 residues. The CDR3 region is CASSDSGGYNEQFF.

The chain couples TRBV14 to TRBJ2-5; TCRdb indicates TRBD1, and absent DNA this call remains unverified. CDR1 and CDR2 (germline): SGHDN, FVKESK. The CDR3 covers 17 residues. CDR3: CASSQYLGPPYQETQYF. The whole variable domain, filled in from reference TRBV14 and TRBJ2-5, reads EAGVTQFPSHSVIEKGQTVTLRCDPISGHDNLYWYRRVMGKEIKFLLHFVKESKQDESGMPNNRFLAERTGGTYSTLKVQPAELEDSGVYFCASSQYLGPPYQETQYFGPGTRLLVL.